The 21 T cell receptor beta chains given below trace back to one sample, sequenced in a study of blood T cells in healthy people across ages. It was with a sample-barcoded 5' primer and a J-beta primer mix that a second PCR of about 6 to 12 cycles was run. TCRdb processed the 5' RACE reads anew with MiXCR; each CDR3 protein has one entry. The sample records roughly 800,000 distinct CDR3 sequences, approximately 53% being singletons. Sequenced material: blood. All receptors come from a man at least 80 years old in good health.

The CDR3 DNA reads TGCAGTGCTAGGCTGCGGACAGGGACCTACGAGCAGTACTTC. It yields the protein CSARLRTGTYEQYF. The V and J genes are TRBV20-1 and TRBJ2-7, with 8 bases matching TRBD1. V was pared by 3 bases and J by 2 bases, with 6 bases of the junction left unmatched. There are 14 residues in the CDR3. CDR1 is DFQATT, CDR2 SNEGSKA, per germline (reference sequence).

This clonotype was picked up one time. A read error may produce the germline difference seen at one junction end. The chain joins TRBV15 to TRBJ2-3; D may correspond to TRBD1 or TRBD2 (5 bases each). Germline lookup yields CDR1 LNHNV and CDR2 YYDKDF (reference sequence). The CDR3 totals 14 residues. The CDR3 sequence is CATGRTGTTDTQYF. CDR3 sequence (DNA): TGTGCCACCGGCAGAACCGGGACCACAGATACGCAGTATTTT. Supplemented by reference TRBV15 and TRBJ2-3, the full variable domain reads DAMVIQNPRYQVTQFGKPVTLSCSQTLNHNVMYWYQQKSSQAPKLLFHYYDKDFNNEADTPDNFQSRRPNTSFCFLDIRSPGLGDTAMYLCATGRTGTTDTQYFGPGTRLTVL.

J is TRBJ2-1 and V is TRBV11-1, with D possibly TRBD2 on 5 matching bases. The germline CDR1 and CDR2 sequences are SGHAT and FQDESV (reference sequence). CDR3 size: 13 residues. Deletions cut 5 bases from V and 10 bases from J, with 15 bases between. The CDR3 coding sequence is TGTGCCAGCAGCGCAACGCGGACTGGGGAGCAGTTCTTC. Translation gives CASSATRTGEQFF.

The rearrangement uses TRBV7-9 and TRBJ2-7; D could derive from TRBD1 or TRBD2 (5 bases each). CDR3 length: 15 amino acids. Per germline, CDR1 SEHNR and CDR2 FQNEAQ (reference sequence). The V end lost 3 bases, the J end lost 3 bases, and 15 bases lay between the germline ends. CDR3 sequence reads: CASSLGVEGLYEQYF. CDR3 DNA: TGTGCCAGCAGCTTGGGGGTCGAAGGACTCTACGAGCAGTACTTC.

The rearrangement links TRBV6-2 or TRBV6-3 to TRBJ1-2, with 9 bases matching TRBD1. The CDR3 spans 15 residues. Germline V CDR1 and CDR2: MNHEY, SVGEGT. J lost 4 bases, V lost 2 bases, and 5 bases had no gene match. This CDR3 is CASSYQTGGTYGYTF. CDR3 nucleotides: TGTGCCAGCAGTTACCAGACAGGGGGTACCTATGGCTACACCTTC.

This clonotype was seen a handful of times. The chain couples TRBV29-1 to TRBJ1-2; a possible D gene is TRBD1 (5 bases). The V and J ends lost 8 bases and 4 bases respectively, with 17 bases between them. Germline V lookup: CDR1 SQVTM, CDR2 ANQGSEA. CDR3 length: 13 amino acids. CDR3 sequence (DNA): TGCAGCATATATGGGGGATCTGGCTATGGCTACACCTTC. Translating gives CSIYGGSGYGYTF.

The J gene is TRBJ2-5, the V gene TRBV7-2, with a possible D match to TRBD1 (6 bases). Germline lookup yields CDR1 SGHTA and CDR2 FQGNSA. There are 14 residues in the CDR3. V was clipped by 5 bases and J by 5 bases, with 15 bases between them. The CDR3 bases are TGTGCCAGCAGCAGGGGGAGTTACGCGGAGACCCAGTACTTC. This sequence encodes CASSRGSYAETQYF.

The rearrangement uses TRBV4-1 and TRBJ2-1; the D call may be TRBD1 or TRBD2 (6 bases each). This CDR3 region has 14 residues. The V end lost 2 bases, the J end lost 13 bases, and 18 bases lay between the germline ends. Germline assignment: CDR1 MGHRA and CDR2 YSYEKL. The CDR3 loop is CASSQNRGRETQFF. The CDR3 DNA follows: TGCGCCAGCAGCCAAAACCGGGGGCGAGAGACCCAGTTCTTC.

This clonotype was counted a few times. This rearrangement joins TRBV6-5 to TRBJ2-5; 10 positions match TRBD1. Trimming cost V 2 bases and J 4 bases; bases outside gene matches: 4. CDR3 length: 15 amino acids. CDR1 is MNHEY and CDR2 is SVGAGI in the germline V gene. CDR3 sequence reads: CASSYPGQGRETQYF. The CDR3 region has the DNA TGTGCCAGCAGTTACCCGGGACAGGGGAGAGAGACCCAGTACTTC.

The chain carries TRBV12-3 or TRBV12-4 and TRBJ2-7; 8 nucleotides agree with TRBD2. J lost 0 bases, V lost 0 bases, and 10 bases had no gene match. The CDR3 is 18 residues long. The CDR3 loop reads CASSLARTLAGSSYEQYF. The CDR3 region has the DNA TGTGCCAGCAGTTTAGCCCGAACTCTAGCGGGTAGCTCCTACGAGCAGTACTTC.

The chain recombines TRBV24-1 with TRBJ2-2, with 8 positions matching TRBD2. The V and J ends lost 4 bases and 6 bases, in that order; junction bases with no gene match: 3. Germline V gene data show CDR1 as KGHDR and CDR2 as SFDVKD. The CDR3 covers 14 residues. The CDR3 nucleotides read TGTGCCACCAGTGAACGGACTAGCTCCGGGGAGCTGTTTTTT. Protein sequence: CATSERTSSGELFF.

This clonotype was seen once. The rearrangement links TRBV6-5 to TRBJ2-2; D may be TRBD2 (5 bases). Looked up from germline, CDR1 is MNHEY and CDR2 is SVGAGI. The CDR3 covers 16 residues. Trimming shortened V by 6 bases and J by 0 bases, and 14 bases separated the two germline ends. DNA for the CDR3: TGTGCCAGCAGCCACCTCCCCGGGGCGAACACCGGGGAGCTGTTTTTT. As protein: CASSHLPGANTGELFF.

The chain carries TRBV7-8 and TRBJ2-3; D might be TRBD1 or TRBD2, each matching 7 bases. Germline values: CDR1 SGHVS, CDR2 FQNEAQ. Trimming left V 2 bases short and J 6 bases short, with 21 bases between. CDR3 length: 17 residues. CDR3 sequence: CASSLPGGSGIQDTQYF. CDR3 in DNA: TGTGCCAGCAGCTTACCAGGGGGGAGCGGGATACAGGATACGCAGTATTTT.

The rearrangement links TRBV5-1 to TRBJ2-7; unclear D gene. Per germline, CDR1 SGHRS and CDR2 YFSETQ. Deletions cut 0 bases from V and 2 bases from J, with 15 bases between. The CDR3 totals 16 residues. Here the CDR3 reads CASSLGRQPVPYEQYF. DNA of the CDR3: TGCGCCAGCAGCTTGGGCCGTCAACCAGTTCCCTACGAGCAGTACTTC.

The chain links TRBV10-1 to TRBJ2-5; 13 bases agree with TRBD2. The J call may be in error: the DNA end matches TRBJ2-7 better. Germline CDR1 WNHNN, CDR2 SYGVQD (reference sequence). The CDR3 has 14 residues. The CDR3 sequence is CASSRTSGSHEQYF. Here the CDR3 DNA reads TGCGCCAGCAGTCGGACTAGCGGGAGCCACGAGCAGTACTTC.

This clonotype was counted only a few times. The V and J genes are TRBV5-1 and TRBJ2-3; 13 nucleotides agree with TRBD2. This CDR3 is built from 16 residues. Germline loops: CDR1 SGHRS, CDR2 YFSETQ. V gave up 4 bases and J gave up 2 bases; unmatched junction bases: 4. CDR3 loop: CASSPGTSGTTDTQYF. The CDR3 DNA sequence: TGCGCCAGCAGCCCAGGGACTAGCGGGACCACAGATACGCAGTATTTT.

The chain carries TRBV20-1 and TRBJ2-6; no clear D. This CDR3 spans 16 amino acids. Trimming left V 5 bases short and J 2 bases short, with 16 bases between. Germline values: CDR1 DFQATT, CDR2 SNEGSKA (reference sequence). CDR3 bases: TGCAGTGCTCTAGGGTCCGGTGGGGCTGGGGCCAACGTCCTGACTTTC. Its protein is CSALGSGGAGANVLTF.

This chain joins TRBV18 and TRBJ2-1; 11 nucleotides line up with TRBD2. V shed 4 bases, J shed 1 base, and the junction held 3 bases outside the gene matches. The germline CDR1 and CDR2 sequences are KGHSH and LQKENI. The CDR3 is 16 residues long. The chain's CDR3 is CASSQSSGRSYNEQFF. The CDR3 region has the DNA TGTGCCAGCTCACAATCTAGCGGGAGGTCCTACAATGAGCAGTTCTTC.

The rearrangement links TRBV6-5 to TRBJ2-1, with 7 bases fitting TRBD2. CDR3 length: 16 residues. Trimming cost V 6 bases and J 8 bases; bases outside gene matches: 16. Germline-derived CDR1 and CDR2 are MNHEY and SVGAGI. DNA of the CDR3: TGTGCCAGCAGATCCCCCCTCCGAGGGAGGGGAGATGAGCAGTTCTTC. Amino acid sequence: CASRSPLRGRGDEQFF.

The chain employs TRBV5-6 and TRBJ2-2; TRBD1 matches 9 bases. V shed 0 bases, J shed 7 bases, and the junction held 4 bases outside the gene matches. CDR1 and CDR2 (germline): SGHDT, YYEEEE. The length of the CDR3 is 15 residues. The CDR3 DNA sequence: TGTGCCAGCAGCTTGGACAGGGGGCTCGGCGGGGAGCTGTTTTTT. As protein: CASSLDRGLGGELFF. The full variable domain, with the rest looked up from reference TRBV5-6 and TRBJ2-2, is DAGVTQSPTHLIKTRGQQVTLRCSPKSGHDTVSWYQQALGQGPQFIFQYYEEEERQRGNFPDRFSGHQFPNYSSELNVNALLLGDSALYLCASSLDRGLGGELFFGEGSRLTVL.

V and J are TRBV20-1 and TRBJ2-7, with 10 bases matching TRBD2. The germline gives CDR1 DFQATT, CDR2 SNEGSKA (reference sequence). This CDR3 has 16 amino acids. Unmatched junction bases numbered 15, after V lost 3 bases and J lost 7 bases. In nucleotides, the CDR3 is TGCAGTGCTAGTTTACTAGCGGGGAACTCCTACAATGAGCAGTACTTC. Translating it yields CSASLLAGNSYNEQYF.